The 10 T cell receptor beta chains below were found in one sample sequenced in a study of OX40 agonist ivuxolimab in advanced cancers. Data came from immunoSEQ multiplex PCR; TCRdb stores just in-frame clones and leaves some out. The sample comprises 90,000 to 100,000 clones, 88% of which are singletons, and around 0.82% rests with the top ten. Sequencing was performed on CD4+ or CD8+ T cells sorted from blood, taken in a trial of the OX40 agonist ivuxolimab. The receptors were sampled from an adult with an advanced solid tumor such as melanoma, head and neck, liver or kidney cancer.

V is TRBV27 and J is TRBJ1-4; 8 bases fit TRBD1. V shed 5 bases, J shed 2 bases, and the junction held 13 bases outside the gene matches. This CDR3 has 18 amino acids. CDR1 and CDR2 (germline): MNHEY, SMNVEV (reference sequence). The CDR3 DNA follows: TGTGCCAGCAGTCTGCGTTGGGCAGGGGGCACGACTAATGAAAAACTGTTTTTT. Translating gives CASSLRWAGGTTNEKLFF.

This clone appeared a few times. The chain carries TRBV6-1 and TRBJ1-6, with 7 bases identical to TRBD1. Trimming cost V 0 bases and J 9 bases; bases outside gene matches: 8. This CDR3 contains 16 residues. Germline CDR1 MNHNS, CDR2 SASEGT. This CDR3 is CASSEAPPPGGSPLHF. The CDR3 DNA reads as TGTGCCAGCAGTGAAGCGCCCCCGCCAGGGGGTTCACCCCTCCACTTT.

This chain connects TRBV11-2 to TRBJ1-6; the D is unclear. Trimming cost V 1 base and J 9 bases, with 7 bases left between them. The CDR3 covers 13 residues. CDR1 is SGHAT, CDR2 FQNNGV, per germline. CDR3 in amino acids: CASSLGLISPLHF. The CDR3 nucleotides read TGTGCCAGCAGCTTAGGGCTAATTTCACCCCTCCACTTT.

V gene TRBV6-5 combines with J gene TRBJ1-4, with TRBD1 matching 8 bases. J lost 5 bases, V lost 3 bases, and 8 bases had no gene match. Germline assignment: CDR1 MNHEY and CDR2 SVGAGI. This CDR3 spans 16 amino acids. The CDR3 reads CASSYTQGAPNEKLFF. In DNA, the CDR3 is TGTGCCAGCAGTTATACCCAGGGGGCACCCAATGAAAAACTGTTTTTT.

V usage is TRBV6-5 and J usage is TRBJ1-5; 10 nucleotides line up with TRBD1. CDR1 is MNHEY, CDR2 SVGAGI, per germline. Losses at the gene ends were 6 bases for V and 1 base for J; bases not matched to a gene: 3. CDR3 size: 15 residues. The CDR3 loop reads CASRRDRGSNQPQHF. DNA of the CDR3: TGTGCCAGCAGAAGGGACAGGGGAAGCAATCAGCCCCAGCATTTT.

This sequence joins TRBV2 and TRBJ2-3, with D possibly being TRBD2 (6 bases). V was pared by 5 bases and J by 2 bases, with 17 bases between. The germline V gene has CDR1 SNHLY and CDR2 FYNNEI. The CDR3 consists of 16 residues. CDR3 sequence reads: CASSSLGGRNTDTQYF. In DNA form, the CDR3 reads TGTGCCAGCAGTAGCCTTGGGGGGAGGAACACAGATACGCAGTATTTT.

The CDR3 bases are TGTGCCAGCAGCCAAGATTCGGGGCTGAACACTGAAGCTTTCTTT. This encodes CASSQDSGLNTEAFF. The chain combines TRBV14 with TRBJ1-1, with D possibly matching TRBD1 (5 bases). Germline values: CDR1 SGHDN, CDR2 FVKESK. V was pared by 0 bases and J by 0 bases, with 8 bases between. The CDR3 consists of 15 residues.

The chain joins TRBV30 to TRBJ1-1; no clear D. The V gene's germline CDR1 is GTSNPN and CDR2 SVGIG (reference sequence). Trimming took 2 bases from V and 6 from J, leaving 19 bases between them. There are 15 residues in the CDR3. The DNA for the CDR3 is TGTGCCTGGAGTCTCGGCTCGGGTCCGCGTGCTGAAGCTTTCTTT. Translated, it gives CAWSLGSGPRAEAFF. Supplemented by reference TRBV30 and TRBJ1-1, the full variable domain reads SQTIHQWPATLVQPVGSPLSLECTVEGTSNPNLYWYRQAAGRGLQLLFYSVGIGQISSEVPQNLSASRPQDRQFILSSKKLLLSDSGFYLCAWSLGSGPRAEAFFGQGTRLTVV.

This clone was observed a single time. V and J are TRBV7-3 and TRBJ2-2; D gene ambiguous. The ends were cut back, 8 bases at V and 5 bases at J, with 15 bases in the middle. The CDR3 length is 14 residues. Germline lookup yields CDR1 SGHTA and CDR2 FQGTGA. The DNA of the CDR3 is TGTGCCAGCTCCAGGACCAACTTTACCGGGGAGCTGTTTTTT. Encoded protein: CASSRTNFTGELFF.

The CDR3 protein is CASSQAREGEQFF. CDR3 nucleotide sequence: TGCGCCAGCAGCCAGGCCCGGGAAGGTGAGCAGTTCTTC. The chain employs TRBV4-3 and TRBJ2-1; maybe TRBD2 (5 bases). The CDR3 is 13 amino acids. The germline V gene has CDR1 LGHNA and CDR2 YSLEER. V lost 3 bases to trimming and J lost 9 bases, with 12 bases between them.